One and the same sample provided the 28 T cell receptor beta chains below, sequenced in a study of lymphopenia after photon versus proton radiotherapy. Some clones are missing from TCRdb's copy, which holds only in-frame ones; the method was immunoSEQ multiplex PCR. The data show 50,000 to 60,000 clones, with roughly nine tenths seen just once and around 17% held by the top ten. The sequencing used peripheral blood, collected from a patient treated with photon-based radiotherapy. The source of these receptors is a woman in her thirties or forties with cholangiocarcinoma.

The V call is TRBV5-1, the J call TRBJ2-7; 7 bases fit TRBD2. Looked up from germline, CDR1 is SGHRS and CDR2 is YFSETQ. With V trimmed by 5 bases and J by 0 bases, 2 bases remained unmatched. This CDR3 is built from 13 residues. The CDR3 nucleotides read TGCGCCAGCAGTTCGGGGGGCTCCTACGAGCAGTACTTC. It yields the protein CASSSGGSYEQYF. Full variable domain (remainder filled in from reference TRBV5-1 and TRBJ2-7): KAGVTQTPRYLIKTRGQQVTLSCSPISGHRSVSWYQQTPGQGLQFLFEYFSETQRNKGNFPGRFSGRQFSNSRSEMNVSTLELGDSALYLCASSSGGSYEQYFGPGTRLTVT.

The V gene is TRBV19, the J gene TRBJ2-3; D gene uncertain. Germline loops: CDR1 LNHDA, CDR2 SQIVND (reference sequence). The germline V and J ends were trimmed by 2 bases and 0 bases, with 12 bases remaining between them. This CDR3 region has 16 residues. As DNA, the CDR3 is TGTGCCAGTAGTATAAGTCTACATCCTAGCACAGATACGCAGTATTTT. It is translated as CASSISLHPSTDTQYF.

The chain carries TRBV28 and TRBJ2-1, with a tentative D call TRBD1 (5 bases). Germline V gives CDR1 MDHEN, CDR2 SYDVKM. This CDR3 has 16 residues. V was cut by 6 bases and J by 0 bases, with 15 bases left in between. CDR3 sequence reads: CASRGLILSSYNEQFF. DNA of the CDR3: TGTGCCAGCAGGGGGCTTATTCTGAGCTCCTACAATGAGCAGTTCTTC.

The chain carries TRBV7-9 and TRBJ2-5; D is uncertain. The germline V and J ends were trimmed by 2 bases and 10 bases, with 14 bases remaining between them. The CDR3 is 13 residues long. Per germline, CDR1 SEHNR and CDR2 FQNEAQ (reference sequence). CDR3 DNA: TGTGCCAGCAGCTTATGGAGTGCTGAGGTCCAGTACTTC. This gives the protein CASSLWSAEVQYF. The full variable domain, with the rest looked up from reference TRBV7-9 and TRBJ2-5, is DTGVSQNPRHKITKRGQNVTFRCDPISEHNRLYWYRQTLGQGPEFLTYFQNEAQLEKSRLLSDRFSAERPKGSFSTLEIQRTEQGDSAMYLCASSLWSAEVQYFGPGTRLLVL.

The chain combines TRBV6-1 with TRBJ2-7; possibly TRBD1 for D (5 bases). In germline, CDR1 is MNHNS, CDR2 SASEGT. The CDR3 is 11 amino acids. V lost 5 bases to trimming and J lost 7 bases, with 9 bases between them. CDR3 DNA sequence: TGTGCCAGCAGTCAGGGTATGGAGCAGTACTTC. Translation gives CASSQGMEQYF.

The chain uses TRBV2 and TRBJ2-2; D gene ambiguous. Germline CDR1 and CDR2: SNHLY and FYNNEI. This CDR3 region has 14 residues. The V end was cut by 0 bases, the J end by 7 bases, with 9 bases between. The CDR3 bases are TGTGCCAGCAGTGAAGCGCAAGGTATCGGGGAGCTGTTTTTT. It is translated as CASSEAQGIGELFF.

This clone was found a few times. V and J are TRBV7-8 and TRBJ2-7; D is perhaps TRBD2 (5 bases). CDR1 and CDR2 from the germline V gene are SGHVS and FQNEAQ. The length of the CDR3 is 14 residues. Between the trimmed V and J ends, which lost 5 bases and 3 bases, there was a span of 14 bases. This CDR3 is CASSPAGLGYEQYF. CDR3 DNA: TGTGCCAGCAGCCCCGCGGGCCTTGGCTACGAGCAGTACTTC. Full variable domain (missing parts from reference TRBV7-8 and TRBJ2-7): GAGVSQSPRYKVAKRGQDVALRCDPISGHVSLFWYQQALGQGPEFLTYFQNEAQLDKSGLPSDRFFAERPEGSVSTLKIQRTQQEDSAVYLCASSPAGLGYEQYFGPGTRLTVT.

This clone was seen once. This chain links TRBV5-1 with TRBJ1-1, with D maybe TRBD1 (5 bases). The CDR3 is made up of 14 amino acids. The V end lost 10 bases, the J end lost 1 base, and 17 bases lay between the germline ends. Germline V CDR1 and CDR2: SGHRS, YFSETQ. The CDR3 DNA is TGCGCCTCTAGCAAGGGGTCAGCGAACACTGAAGCTTTCTTT. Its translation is CASSKGSANTEAFF.

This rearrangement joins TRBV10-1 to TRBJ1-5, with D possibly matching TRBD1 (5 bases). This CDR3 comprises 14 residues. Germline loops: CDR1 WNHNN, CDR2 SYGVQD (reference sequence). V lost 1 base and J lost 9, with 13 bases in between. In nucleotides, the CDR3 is TGCGCCAGCAGTGAGTTTCAAAACGGGGGGCCCCAGCATTTT. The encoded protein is CASSEFQNGGPQHF.

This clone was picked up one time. CDR3 amino acids: CASMRAGPTTGELFF. In DNA form, the CDR3 reads TGTGCCAGCATGAGAGCGGGACCAACCACCGGGGAGCTGTTTTTT. The rearrangement links TRBV27 to TRBJ2-2; 7 bases agree with TRBD2. There are 15 residues in the CDR3. Looked up from germline, CDR1 is MNHEY and CDR2 is SMNVEV (reference sequence). V shed 7 bases, J shed 4 bases, and the junction held 9 bases outside the gene matches.

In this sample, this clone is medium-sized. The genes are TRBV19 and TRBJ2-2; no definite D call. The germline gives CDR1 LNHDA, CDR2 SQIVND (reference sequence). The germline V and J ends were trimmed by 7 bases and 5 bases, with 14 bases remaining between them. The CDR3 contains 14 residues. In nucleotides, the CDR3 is TGTGCCAGTACCGACTTCCTGGGAACCGGGGAGCTGTTTTTT. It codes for CASTDFLGTGELFF.

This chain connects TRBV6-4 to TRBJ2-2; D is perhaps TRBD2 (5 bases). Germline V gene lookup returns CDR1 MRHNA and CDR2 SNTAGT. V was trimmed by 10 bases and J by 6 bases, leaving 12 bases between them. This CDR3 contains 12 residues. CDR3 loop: CAMTKSAGELFF. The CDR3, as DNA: TGTGCCATGACTAAGTCCGCCGGGGAGCTGTTTTTT.

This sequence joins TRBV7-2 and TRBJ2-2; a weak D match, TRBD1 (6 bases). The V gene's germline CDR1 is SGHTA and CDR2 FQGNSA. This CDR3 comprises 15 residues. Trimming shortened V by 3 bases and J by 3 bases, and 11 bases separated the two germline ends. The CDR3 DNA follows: TGTGCCAGCAGCTTTGCAGGGGTTCACACCGGGGAGCTGTTTTTT. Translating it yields CASSFAGVHTGELFF.

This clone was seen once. The CDR3 nucleotides are TGTGCCAGCAGGCCCGACACCGGGGAGCTGTTTTTT. Its protein product is CASRPDTGELFF. The J gene is TRBJ2-2, the V gene TRBV19; D is unresolved. Germline lookup yields CDR1 LNHDA and CDR2 SQIVND (reference sequence). The CDR3 length is 12 residues. Trimming removed 9 bases at V and 3 bases at J, with 8 bases between.

CDR3 bases: TGTGCCAGCAGCCGTCGGGGCGGTACAGTAGAAGCTTTCTTT. As protein: CASSRRGGTVEAFF. The chain couples TRBV7-2 to TRBJ1-1; D perhaps matches TRBD1 (5 bases). Trimming left V 5 bases short and J 8 bases short, with 18 bases between. Germline V lookup: CDR1 SGHTA, CDR2 FQGNSA. The CDR3 covers 14 residues.

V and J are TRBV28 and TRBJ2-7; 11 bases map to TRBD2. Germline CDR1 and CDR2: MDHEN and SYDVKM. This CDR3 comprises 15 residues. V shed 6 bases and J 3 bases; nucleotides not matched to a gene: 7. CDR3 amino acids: CASRAELAGVYEQYF. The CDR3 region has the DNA TGTGCCAGCAGAGCAGAACTAGCGGGAGTCTACGAGCAGTACTTC.

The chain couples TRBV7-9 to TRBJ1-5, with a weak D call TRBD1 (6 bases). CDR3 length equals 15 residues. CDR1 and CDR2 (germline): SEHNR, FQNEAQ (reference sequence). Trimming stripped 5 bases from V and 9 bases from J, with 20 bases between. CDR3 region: CASSELAGADRPQHF. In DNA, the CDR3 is TGTGCCAGCAGCGAGCTGGCGGGGGCAGATAGGCCCCAGCATTTT.

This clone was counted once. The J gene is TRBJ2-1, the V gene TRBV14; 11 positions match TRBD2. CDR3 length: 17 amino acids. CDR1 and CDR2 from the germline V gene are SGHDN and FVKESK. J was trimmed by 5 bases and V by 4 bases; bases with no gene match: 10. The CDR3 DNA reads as TGTGCCAGCAGCCGCCGAGGGGTAGCGGGGGGGAACAATGAGCAGTTCTTC. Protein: CASSRRGVAGGNNEQFF.

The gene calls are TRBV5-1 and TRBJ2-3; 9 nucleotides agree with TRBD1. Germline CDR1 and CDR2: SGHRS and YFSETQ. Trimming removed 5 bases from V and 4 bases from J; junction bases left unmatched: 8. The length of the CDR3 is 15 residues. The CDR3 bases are TGCGCCAGCAGTAATTCGGGACAGGGTTCAGATACGCAGTATTTT. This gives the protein CASSNSGQGSDTQYF.

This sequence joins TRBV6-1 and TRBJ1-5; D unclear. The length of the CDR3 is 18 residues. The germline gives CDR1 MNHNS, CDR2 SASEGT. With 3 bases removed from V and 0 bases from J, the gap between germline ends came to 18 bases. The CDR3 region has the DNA TGTGCCAGCAGTGACGGCCCCCCGGGTTGGGTTAGCAATCAGCCCCAGCATTTT. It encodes CASSDGPPGWVSNQPQHF.

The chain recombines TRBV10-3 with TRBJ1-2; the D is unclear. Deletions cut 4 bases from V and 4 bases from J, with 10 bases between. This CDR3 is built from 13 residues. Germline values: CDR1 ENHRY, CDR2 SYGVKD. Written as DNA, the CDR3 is TGTGCCATCAGTGTAAGAGAGGCCTATGGCTACACCTTC. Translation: CAISVREAYGYTF.

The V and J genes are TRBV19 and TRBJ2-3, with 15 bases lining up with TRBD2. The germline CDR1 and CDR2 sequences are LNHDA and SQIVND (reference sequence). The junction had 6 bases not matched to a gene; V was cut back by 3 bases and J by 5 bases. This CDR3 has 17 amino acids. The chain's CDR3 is CASSIGTSGGLGDTQYF. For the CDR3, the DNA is TGTGCCAGTAGTATCGGGACTAGCGGGGGGTTAGGAGATACGCAGTATTTT.

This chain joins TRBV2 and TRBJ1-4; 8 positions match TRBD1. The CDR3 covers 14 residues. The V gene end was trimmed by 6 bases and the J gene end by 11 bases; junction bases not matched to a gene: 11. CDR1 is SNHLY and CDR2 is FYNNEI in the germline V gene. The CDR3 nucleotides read TGTGCCAGCAGCCCGGACAGGGAAGGAGAGAAACTGTTTTTT. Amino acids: CASSPDREGEKLFF.

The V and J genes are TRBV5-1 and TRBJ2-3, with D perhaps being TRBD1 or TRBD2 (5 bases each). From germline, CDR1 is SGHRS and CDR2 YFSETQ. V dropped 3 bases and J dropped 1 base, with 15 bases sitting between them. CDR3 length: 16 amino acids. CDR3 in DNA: TGCGCCAGCAGCTCCGAATCGGGACGCGGCACAGATACGCAGTATTTT. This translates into CASSSESGRGTDTQYF.

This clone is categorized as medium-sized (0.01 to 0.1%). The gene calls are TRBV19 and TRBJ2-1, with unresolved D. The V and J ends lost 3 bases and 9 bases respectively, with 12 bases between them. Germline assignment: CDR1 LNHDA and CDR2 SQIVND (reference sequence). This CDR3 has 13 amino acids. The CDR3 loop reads CASSMAEVSEQFF. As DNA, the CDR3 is TGTGCCAGTAGTATGGCAGAAGTGAGTGAGCAGTTCTTC.

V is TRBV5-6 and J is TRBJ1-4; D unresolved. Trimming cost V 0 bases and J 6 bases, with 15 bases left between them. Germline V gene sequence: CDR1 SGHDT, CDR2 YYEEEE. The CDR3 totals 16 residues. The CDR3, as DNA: TGTGCCAGCAGCTTGGTAGTTGGCAGTAAGGATGAAAAACTGTTTTTT. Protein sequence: CASSLVVGSKDEKLFF.

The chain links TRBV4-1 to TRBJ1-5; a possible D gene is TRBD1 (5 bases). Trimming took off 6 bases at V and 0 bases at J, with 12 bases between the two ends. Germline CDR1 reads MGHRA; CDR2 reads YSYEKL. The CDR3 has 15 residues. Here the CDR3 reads CASSGAGYSNQPQHF. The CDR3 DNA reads TGCGCCAGCAGTGGGGCAGGCTATAGCAATCAGCCCCAGCATTTT.

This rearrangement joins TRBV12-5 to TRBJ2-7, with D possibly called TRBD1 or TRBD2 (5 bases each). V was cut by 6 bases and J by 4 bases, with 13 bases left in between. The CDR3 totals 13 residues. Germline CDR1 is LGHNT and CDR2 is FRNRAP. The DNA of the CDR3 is TGTGCTAGTGGGGGACCGACAACTTACGAGCAGTACTTC. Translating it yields CASGGPTTYEQYF.